This section outlines one T cell receptor beta chain sequence together with its context. A much larger clone is a single base away; this may be a read error. The record originates from a study of tumor-infiltrating lymphocytes in primary liver carcinoma. Study summary: The patients had histopathologically diagnosed primary liver carcinoma, and their disease was treated by surgical resection. The study included patients who were men and women aged 30 to 69 years.

Total RNA (about 500 ng) served as template for TCR beta cDNA synthesis primed by a constant-region primer. What produced the TCR beta libraries was three nested multiplex PCR rounds using slightly modified ARM-PCR. In the first two PCR rounds, TRBV1-TRBV30 forward primers were paired with a C-beta reverse primer, and each round lasted roughly 9 cycles. TCRdb called the multiplex PCR reads again in MiXCR, with one record for every CDR3 protein. Among just over 300,000 distinct CDR3 sequences listed, 58% were seen once. The CDR3 extends over 14 amino acids. Per germline, CDR1 ENHRY and CDR2 SYGVKD. Out of unsorted whole blood came the blood RNA, and germline DNA was extracted as well.

Sequenced sample: peripheral blood. The chain couples TRBV10-3 to TRBJ2-1; TRBD2 agrees at 11 bases. The TCR comes from a young woman with primary liver carcinoma and hepatitis B virus infection. CDR3 loop: CAISEPRLAGRQLF. The CDR3, as DNA: TGTGCCATCAGTGAGCCCAGACTAGCGGGACGGCAGCTCTTC.